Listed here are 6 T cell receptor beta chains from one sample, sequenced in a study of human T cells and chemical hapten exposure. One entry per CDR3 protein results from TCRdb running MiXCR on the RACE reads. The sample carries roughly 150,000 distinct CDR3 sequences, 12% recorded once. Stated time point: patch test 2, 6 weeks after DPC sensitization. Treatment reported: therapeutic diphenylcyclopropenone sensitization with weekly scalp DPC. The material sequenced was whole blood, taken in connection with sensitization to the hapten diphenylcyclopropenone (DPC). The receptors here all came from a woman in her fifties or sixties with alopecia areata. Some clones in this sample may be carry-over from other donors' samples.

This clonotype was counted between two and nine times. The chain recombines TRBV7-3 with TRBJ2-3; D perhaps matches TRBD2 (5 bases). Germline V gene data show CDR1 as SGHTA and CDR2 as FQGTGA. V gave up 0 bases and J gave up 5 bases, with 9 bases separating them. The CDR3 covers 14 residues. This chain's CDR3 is CASSLTSLEDTQYF. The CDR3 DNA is TGTGCCAGCAGCTTAACGTCACTAGAAGATACGCAGTATTTT.

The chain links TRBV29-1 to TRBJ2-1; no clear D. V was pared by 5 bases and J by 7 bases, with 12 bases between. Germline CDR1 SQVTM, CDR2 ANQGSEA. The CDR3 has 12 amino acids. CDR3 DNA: TGCAGCGTTATACACACTGGAAATGAGCAGTTCTTC. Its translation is CSVIHTGNEQFF.

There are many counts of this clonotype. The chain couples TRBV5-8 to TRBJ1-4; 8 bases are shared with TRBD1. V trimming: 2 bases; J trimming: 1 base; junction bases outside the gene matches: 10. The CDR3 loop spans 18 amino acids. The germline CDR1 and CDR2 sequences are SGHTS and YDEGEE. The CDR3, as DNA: TGTGCCAGCAGCTTTTCACCAGGGGGCTTCGAAACTAATGAAAAACTGTTTTTT. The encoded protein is CASSFSPGGFETNEKLFF.

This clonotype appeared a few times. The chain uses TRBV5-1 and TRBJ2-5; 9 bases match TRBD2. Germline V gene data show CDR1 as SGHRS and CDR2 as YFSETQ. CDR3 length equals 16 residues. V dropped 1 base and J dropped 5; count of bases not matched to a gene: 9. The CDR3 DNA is TGCGCCAGCAGCTTGCGAACGAGCGGGAGGATGGAGACCCAGTACTTC. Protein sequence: CASSLRTSGRMETQYF.

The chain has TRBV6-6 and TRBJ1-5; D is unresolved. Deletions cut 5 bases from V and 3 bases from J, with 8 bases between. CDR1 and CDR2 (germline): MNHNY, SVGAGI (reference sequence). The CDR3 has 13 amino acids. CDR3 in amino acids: CASSMADNQPQHF. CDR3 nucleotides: TGTGCCAGCAGTATGGCCGACAATCAGCCCCAGCATTTT.

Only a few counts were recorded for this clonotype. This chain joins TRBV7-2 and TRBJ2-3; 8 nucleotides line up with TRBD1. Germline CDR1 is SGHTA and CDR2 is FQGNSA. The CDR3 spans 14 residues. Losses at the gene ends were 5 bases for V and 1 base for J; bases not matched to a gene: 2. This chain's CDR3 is CASSQTGGTDTQYF. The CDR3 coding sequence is TGTGCCAGCAGCCAGACAGGGGGCACAGATACGCAGTATTTT.